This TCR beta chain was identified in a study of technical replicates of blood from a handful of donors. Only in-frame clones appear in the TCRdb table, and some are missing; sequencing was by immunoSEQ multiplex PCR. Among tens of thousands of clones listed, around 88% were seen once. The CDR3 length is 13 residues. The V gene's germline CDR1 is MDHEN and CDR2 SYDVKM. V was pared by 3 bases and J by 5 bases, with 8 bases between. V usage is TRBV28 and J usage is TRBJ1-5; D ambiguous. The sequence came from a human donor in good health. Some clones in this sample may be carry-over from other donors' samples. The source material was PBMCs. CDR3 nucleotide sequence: TGTGCCAGCAGTTTGATCACATATCAGCCCCAGCATTTT. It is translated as CASSLITYQPQHF.